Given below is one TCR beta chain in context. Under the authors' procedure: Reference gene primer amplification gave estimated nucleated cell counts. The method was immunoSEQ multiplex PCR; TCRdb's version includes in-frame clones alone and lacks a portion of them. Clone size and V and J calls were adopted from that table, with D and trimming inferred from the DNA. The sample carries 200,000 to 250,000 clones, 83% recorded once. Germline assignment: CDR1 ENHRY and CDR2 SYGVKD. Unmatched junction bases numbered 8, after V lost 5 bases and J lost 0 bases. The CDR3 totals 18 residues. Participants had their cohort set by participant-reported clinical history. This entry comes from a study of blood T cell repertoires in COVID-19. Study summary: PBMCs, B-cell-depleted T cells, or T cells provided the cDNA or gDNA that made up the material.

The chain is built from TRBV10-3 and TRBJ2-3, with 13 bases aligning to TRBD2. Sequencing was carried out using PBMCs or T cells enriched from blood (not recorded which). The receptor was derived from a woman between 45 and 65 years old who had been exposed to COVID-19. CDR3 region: CAISRGLAGVGSTDTQYF. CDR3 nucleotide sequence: TGTGCCATCAGTCGCGGACTAGCGGGGGTGGGTAGCACAGATACGCAGTATTTT.